This T cell receptor beta chain derives from a study of shared clonotypes between healthy human individuals. This clone was found once. Selected positively for CCR7 and CD45RO-negative, naive CD8 cells excluded terminally differentiated effector memory CD45RA+ cells. Sequenced by immunoSEQ multiplex PCR; TCRdb stores in-frame clones only, minus some. This table has around 2,000,000 clones, about 92% appearing once. Source material: naive CD8+ T cells from PBMCs. The TCR sequence derives from a man aged 18 to 35 in good health. Some clones in this sample may be carry-over from other donors' samples.

This CDR3 reads CASSLSPNYEQYF. The CDR3, as DNA: TGTGCCAGCAGCTTATCCCCCAACTACGAGCAGTACTTC. V and J are TRBV7-3 and TRBJ2-7, with D uncertain. CDR1 is SGHTA, CDR2 FQGTGA, per germline. The CDR3 runs to 13 residues. The germline V and J ends were trimmed by 2 bases and 3 bases, with 8 bases remaining between them.